The clone carrying this TCR beta chain was seen more than once but under ten times. The CDR3 is made up of 12 amino acids. The V end was cut by 5 bases, the J end by 6 bases, with 12 bases between. Germline V gene lookup returns CDR1 DFQATT and CDR2 SNEGSKA (reference sequence). This sample stems from a study of response to subunit inactivated influenza vaccine. TCRdb analysed the RT-PCR reads with MiXCR anew, one entry per CDR3 protein. The table has 530,000 or so distinct CDR3 sequences, 25% seen once. The sequencing here drew on CD4+ T cells sorted from PBMCs, taken 5 to 6 days after vaccination. The clonotype comes from a man in his fifties who received an inactivated influenza vaccine. J is TRBJ2-3 and V is TRBV20-1; no clear D. This CDR3 reads CSAPPLVDTQYF. The CDR3 DNA reads as TGCAGTGCTCCTCCCCTAGTCGATACGCAGTATTTT.